This T cell receptor beta chain was captured in a study of post-analysis software for immune sequencing data. Trimming cost V 5 bases and J 6 bases, with 19 bases left between them. Germline V gives CDR1 MNHEY, CDR2 SVGAGI. This CDR3 is built from 15 residues. Details on this clonotype: Its antigen is as yet unknown.

Presence of unique molecular identifiers characterized the TCR beta cDNA libraries. TCRdb redid the calling of the PCR reads with MiXCR, one entry per CDR3 protein. The table has about 800,000 distinct CDR3 sequences, about 27% seen once. Study-wide points: Roughly five TRBV segments were more frequent in patients than controls; TRBV5-6, TRBV5-1 and TRBV20-1 belonged to this group.

This TCR was sampled from a girl under 18 with multiple sclerosis. The genes are TRBV6-5 and TRBJ1-2, with a weak D call TRBD1 (5 bases). The sample was blood. CDR3 nucleotide sequence: TGTGCCAGCAGTCCGAGAGGGGTGGTGAACGATGGCTACACCTTC. Protein sequence: CASSPRGVVNDGYTF.